This TCR beta chain derives from a study of T cell responses to AZD1222 COVID-19 vaccine. Study observations and caveats: The study found vaccine-associated CD4 TCRs spanning spike, dominant at 160-218 and 743-854.

Assay used: immunoSEQ multiplex PCR; TCRdb lists only in-frame clones, some missing. The sample contains some 120,000 clones, roughly 91% of which appear only once. Germline V gene data show CDR1 as GTSNPN and CDR2 as SVGIG (reference sequence). Trimming stripped 3 bases from V and 1 base from J, with 15 bases between. The CDR3 runs 15 residues. A word on this clone: Its antigen is not identified.

The clonotype comes from an adult in good health. This sequence joins TRBV30 and TRBJ2-5, with TRBD2 as a possible D gene (5 bases). This sample comprised peripheral blood, obtained on day 0 of MenACWY control vaccination. Here the CDR3 DNA reads TGTGCCTGGAGCCCCTTGGGGAGCGCCCAAGAGACCCAGTACTTC. It translates to CAWSPLGSAQETQYF.